This TCR beta chain was recorded in a study of cytomegalovirus exposure and HLA in healthy donors. A note on this clone: The antigen is not known.

The study, taken as a whole, reports: According to the study, around 180 TCR beta chains were cytomegalovirus-associated.

PCR was performed using 60 Vbeta and 13 Jbeta primers. The data were produced by immunoSEQ multiplex PCR, yet TCRdb's version contains in-frame clones alone and is incomplete. Of about 170,000 clones listed, approximately 80% are singletons. The sample consisted of PBMCs. The sequence came from a boy under 10 years old in good health and CMV-seronegative.

As DNA, the CDR3 is TGTGCCAGCATTGGGCAGATGAACACTGAAGCTTTCTTT. It codes for CASIGQMNTEAFF. The rearrangement joins TRBV7-9 to TRBJ1-1; D call uncertain. The CDR3 extends over 13 amino acids. CDR1 is SEHNR, CDR2 FQNEAQ, per germline (reference sequence). Between the trimmed V and J ends, which lost 7 bases and 0 bases, there was a span of 9 bases.